This T cell receptor (beta chain) was found in a study of T-cell reconstitution after alpha-beta-depleted transplantation in children. V lost 5 bases to trimming and J lost 5 bases, with 18 bases between them. This CDR3 contains 15 residues. Preparation of the TCRbeta library used unique molecular identifiers. From the PCR reads, TCRdb called clonotypes with MiXCR, one entry per CDR3 protein. The sample records around 240,000 distinct CDR3 sequences, over 9.5% being singletons. This clonotype was observed a few times. The material sequenced was PBMCs from the stem cell graft donor, taken from the stem cell graft. The J gene is TRBJ2-5, the V gene TRBV12-3 or TRBV12-4; D unclear. This sequence was found in a human donor who donated a stem cell graft to a child with SCID. CDR3: CASSRGGSARETQYF. Here the CDR3 DNA reads TGTGCCAGCAGTCGCGGCGGATCGGCGAGGGAGACCCAGTACTTC.